The 16 T cell receptor beta chains reported below all come from one sample, sequenced in a study of persistence of HIV-infected CD4 T cells. Cells were stimulated with CMV-infected fibroblast lysates at 10 ug/mL. Responding CD4+ T cells were sorted by upregulation of both CD40 ligand and CD69. Their antigens are not known. Sequencing used immunoSEQ version 4 in survey mode. Sequencing was performed with immunoSEQ multiplex PCR; in TCRdb, only in-frame clones are kept and a portion is missing. This table has under 9,000 clones, around 80% appearing once. This specimen consisted of CD4+ T cells sorted from PBMCs after roughly 18-hour stimulation, obtained from a patient who received antiretroviral therapy. All receptors derive from an adult woman with HIV who was CMV-seropositive.

This clone has a handful of counts. The rearrangement links TRBV7-2 to TRBJ2-7; 9 bases map to TRBD2. Trimming removed 4 bases from V and 7 bases from J; junction bases left unmatched: 11. This CDR3 spans 15 amino acids. The germline CDR1 and CDR2 sequences are SGHTA and FQGNSA. As DNA, the CDR3 is TGTGCCAGCAGCTACGGACTAGCGCCTCGAACGGAGCAGTACTTC. It codes for CASSYGLAPRTEQYF.

V and J are TRBV25-1 and TRBJ2-7, with D perhaps given as TRBD1 or TRBD2 (5 bases each). V lost 2 bases to trimming and J lost 1 base, with 12 bases between them. Looked up from germline, CDR1 is MGHDK and CDR2 is SYGVNS. This CDR3 region has 15 residues. The CDR3 is CASSEDRLLSYEQYF. The DNA of the CDR3 is TGTGCCAGCAGTGAAGACAGACTACTTTCCTACGAGCAGTACTTC.

The chain carries TRBV7-8 and TRBJ1-1; D gene ambiguous. The ends were cut back, 5 bases at V and 4 bases at J, with 8 bases in the middle. Germline V CDR1 and CDR2: SGHVS, FQNEAQ. CDR3 length: 12 residues. The CDR3 is CASSQVGTEAFF. The CDR3 DNA reads TGTGCCAGCAGCCAAGTGGGCACTGAAGCTTTCTTT.

This rearrangement joins TRBV10-3 to TRBJ2-7; possible D gene TRBD2, 6 bases. Deletions cut 4 bases from V and 1 base from J, with 11 bases between. Germline loops: CDR1 ENHRY, CDR2 SYGVKD. The CDR3 has 14 amino acids. CDR3 nucleotide sequence: TGTGCCATCAGTGCTAGCGCGCTATCCTACGAGCAGTACTTC. This translates into CAISASALSYEQYF.

This chain joins TRBV10-3 and TRBJ1-1; weak D call: TRBD1 (6 bases). In germline, CDR1 is ENHRY, CDR2 SYGVKD. The CDR3 is 16 residues long. V dropped 0 bases and J dropped 1 base, with 12 bases sitting between them. Written as DNA, the CDR3 is TGTGCCATCAGTGAGTCCGGGGGCGGTACGAACACTGAAGCTTTCTTT. It specifies CAISESGGGTNTEAFF.

In its sample, this clone was seen a few times. The V and J genes are TRBV6-5 and TRBJ1-1, with 8 bases matching TRBD1. In germline, CDR1 is MNHEY, CDR2 SVGAGI. With V trimmed by 6 bases and J by 4 bases, 7 bases remained unmatched. CDR3 length: 14 amino acids. Written as DNA, the CDR3 is TGTGCCAGCAGGAGGACAGGGTCGGGCACTGAAGCTTTCTTT. This gives the protein CASRRTGSGTEAFF.

The CDR3 spells CASSPPGTGSGNSPLHF. In nucleotides, the CDR3 is TGTGCCAGCTCACCACCCGGGACAGGGAGCGGCAATTCACCCCTCCACTTT. The V call is TRBV18, the J call TRBJ1-6; 9 positions agree with TRBD1. V shed 0 bases and J 7 bases; nucleotides not matched to a gene: 7. Germline loops: CDR1 KGHSH, CDR2 LQKENI. This CDR3 is built from 17 residues.

The chain couples TRBV19 to TRBJ1-5, with a weak D call TRBD1 (5 bases). The CDR3 extends over 15 amino acids. Trimming removed 7 bases from V and 2 bases from J, with 15 bases in between. Germline V gene lookup returns CDR1 LNHDA and CDR2 SQIVND (reference sequence). The CDR3 sequence: CASKDGGTGNQPQHF. CDR3 nucleotides: TGTGCCAGTAAAGACGGGGGTACAGGCAATCAGCCCCAGCATTTT.

For the CDR3, the DNA is TGCAGCGTTTCCTCAGGCTCCTACGAGCAGTACTTC. It specifies CSVSSGSYEQYF. The gene calls are TRBV29-1 and TRBJ2-7; D call uncertain. This CDR3 has 12 residues. The V gene's germline CDR1 is SQVTM and CDR2 ANQGSEA. V dropped 5 bases and J dropped 0 bases, with 8 bases sitting between them.

V and J are TRBV11-3 and TRBJ1-4; 9 positions match TRBD1. There are 15 residues in the CDR3. The junction had 6 bases not matched to a gene; V was cut back by 5 bases and J by 5 bases. The germline V gene has CDR1 SGHNT and CDR2 YENEEA. The CDR3 spells CASSLGQGMNEKLFF. DNA for the CDR3: TGTGCCAGCAGCCTAGGACAGGGGATGAATGAAAAACTGTTTTTT.

The chain combines TRBV28 with TRBJ1-1; D is undetermined. The germline CDR1 and CDR2 sequences are MDHEN and SYDVKM. V was pared by 6 bases and J by 10 bases, with 9 bases between. This CDR3 is 10 amino acids long. The CDR3 coding sequence is TGTGCCAGCAGCGATGAGGGAGCTTTCTTT. Protein: CASSDEGAFF.

The chain links TRBV19 to TRBJ2-7, with 7 bases identical to TRBD1. V gave up 2 bases and J gave up 2 bases; unmatched junction bases: 3. CDR1 and CDR2 (germline): LNHDA, SQIVND (reference sequence). The CDR3 runs 14 residues. DNA for the CDR3: TGTGCCAGTAGTATAATTGGGACAGCCTACGAGCAGTACTTC. This sequence encodes CASSIIGTAYEQYF.

The rearrangement links TRBV6-2 or TRBV6-3 to TRBJ2-3; D is uncertain. CDR1 and CDR2 from the germline V gene are MNHEY and SVGEGT. The V gene lost 0 bases and the J gene lost 1 base, with 17 bases spanning the gap. The CDR3 runs 18 residues. The CDR3 spells CASSYSMDRFYGTDTQYF. The CDR3, as DNA: TGTGCCAGCAGTTACTCGATGGACCGCTTCTATGGCACAGATACGCAGTATTTT.

This clone was seen just once. V is TRBV19 and J is TRBJ2-1, with 7 bases that match TRBD1. V gave up 6 bases and J gave up 0 bases; unmatched junction bases: 8. The germline V gene has CDR1 LNHDA and CDR2 SQIVND (reference sequence). There are 16 residues in the CDR3. The CDR3 DNA sequence: TGTGCCAGTAGCACCGGACAGGCCGCCTCCTACAATGAGCAGTTCTTC. Translated, it gives CASSTGQAASYNEQFF.

J is TRBJ1-2 and V is TRBV5-6; 8 bases match TRBD1. Unmatched junction bases numbered 8, after V lost 7 bases and J lost 3 bases. Germline values: CDR1 SGHDT, CDR2 YYEEEE. There are 14 residues in the CDR3. The CDR3 sequence: CASRDRGSDYGYTF. The DNA for the CDR3 is TGTGCCAGCCGCGACAGGGGAAGCGACTATGGCTACACCTTC.

The rearrangement joins TRBV5-1 to TRBJ1-2; 8 bases line up with TRBD1. This CDR3 is 16 amino acids long. CDR1 and CDR2 from the germline V gene are SGHRS and YFSETQ. Losses at the gene ends were 4 bases for V and 8 bases for J; bases not matched to a gene: 16. CDR3 nucleotides: TGCGCCAGCAGCCCCACGATAAACAGGGGGTCCGGCGGCTACACCTTC. Protein sequence: CASSPTINRGSGGYTF.